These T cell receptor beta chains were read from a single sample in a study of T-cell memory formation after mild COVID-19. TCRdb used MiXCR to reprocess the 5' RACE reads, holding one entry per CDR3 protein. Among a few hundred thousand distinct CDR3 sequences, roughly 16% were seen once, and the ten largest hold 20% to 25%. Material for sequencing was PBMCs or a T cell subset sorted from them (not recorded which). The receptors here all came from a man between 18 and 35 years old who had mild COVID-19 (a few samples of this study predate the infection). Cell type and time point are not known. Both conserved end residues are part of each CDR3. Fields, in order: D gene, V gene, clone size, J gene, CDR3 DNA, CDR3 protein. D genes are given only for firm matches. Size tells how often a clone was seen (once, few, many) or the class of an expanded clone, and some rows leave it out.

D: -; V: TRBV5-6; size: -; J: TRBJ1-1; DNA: TGTGCCAGCAGCTTACCGACAGCGGGCAAGACTGAAGCCTTCTTT; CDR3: CASSLPTAGKTEAFF
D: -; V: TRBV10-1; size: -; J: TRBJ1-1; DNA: TGCGCCAGCCGGGAACAACTGAACACTGAAGCTTTCTTT; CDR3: CASREQLNTEAFF
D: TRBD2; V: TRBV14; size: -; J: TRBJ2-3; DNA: TGTGCCAGCAGCTACATAGCGGGGGACCCCACAGATACGCAGTATTTT; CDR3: CASSYIAGDPTDTQYF
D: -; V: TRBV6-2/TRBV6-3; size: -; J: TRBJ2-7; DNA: TGTGCCAGCAGTTTTCAGGGATCGTCCTCCTACGAGCAGTACTTC; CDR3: CASSFQGSSSYEQYF
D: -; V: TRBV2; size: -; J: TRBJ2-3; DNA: TGTGCCAGCCTCACAGATACGCAGTATTTT; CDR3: CASLTDTQYF
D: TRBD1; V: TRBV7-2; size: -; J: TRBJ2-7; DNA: TGTGCCAGCAGCCGCGACAGGGCCTCCTACGAGCAGTACTTC; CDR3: CASSRDRASYEQYF
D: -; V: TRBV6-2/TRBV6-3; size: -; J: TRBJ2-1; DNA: TGTGCCAGCAGAAGGGACTTGTACAATGAGCAGTTCTTC; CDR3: CASRRDLYNEQFF
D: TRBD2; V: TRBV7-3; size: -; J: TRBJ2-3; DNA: TGTGCCAGCAGCTTGGGACTAGCGGGGCCCGGACCCACAGATACGCAGTATTTT; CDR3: CASSLGLAGPGPTDTQYF
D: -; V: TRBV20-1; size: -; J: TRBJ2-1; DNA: TGCAGTGCTAGAGATCGCGGGAACTACAATGAGCAGTTCTTC; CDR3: CSARDRGNYNEQFF
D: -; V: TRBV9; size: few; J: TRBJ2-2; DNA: TGTGCCAGCAGCGTAGGTTGGGTCGCCCGGCTGAACACCGGGGAGCTGTTTTTT; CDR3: CASSVGWVARLNTGELFF
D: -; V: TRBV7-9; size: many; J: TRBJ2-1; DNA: TGTGCCAGCAGCCCCCCTCCGAGGGCGGTTTCCTACAATGAGCAGTTCTTC; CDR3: CASSPPPRAVSYNEQFF
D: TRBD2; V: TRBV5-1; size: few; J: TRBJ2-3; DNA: TGCGCCAGCAACGATTTAGCGGGGGGGACAGATACGCAGTATTTT; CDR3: CASNDLAGGTDTQYF
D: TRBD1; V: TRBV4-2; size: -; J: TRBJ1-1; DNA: TGTGCCAGCAGCCCTATGGAGGGGGCAAAGACTGAAGCTTTCTTT; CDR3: CASSPMEGAKTEAFF
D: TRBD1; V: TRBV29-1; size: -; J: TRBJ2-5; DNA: TGCAGCGGACGAGCCCGACAGGGAGTAGAGACCCAGTACTTC; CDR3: CSGRARQGVETQYF
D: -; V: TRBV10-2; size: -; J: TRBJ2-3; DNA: TGCGCCAGCAGAGGAGGGGGAGATACGCAGTATTTT; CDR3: CASRGGGDTQYF
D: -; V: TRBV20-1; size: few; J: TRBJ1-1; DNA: TGCAGTGCTAGTTTTGGGCTGGCTTTCTTT; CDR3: CSASFGLAFF
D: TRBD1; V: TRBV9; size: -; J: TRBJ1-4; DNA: TGTGCCAGCAGCTACCGGACAGGGAAGGCTAATGAAAAACTGTTTTTT; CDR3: CASSYRTGKANEKLFF
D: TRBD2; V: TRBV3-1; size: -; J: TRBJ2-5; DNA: TGTGCCAGCAGCCAGTGGGCGGGGGGCCTCCAAGAGACCCAGTACTTC; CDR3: CASSQWAGGLQETQYF
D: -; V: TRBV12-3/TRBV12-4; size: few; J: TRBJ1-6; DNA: TGTGCCAGCAGTTTCTGGGGCGCGACTTCACCCCTCCACTTT; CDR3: CASSFWGATSPLHF
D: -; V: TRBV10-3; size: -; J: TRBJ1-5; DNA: TGTGCCGTCGGGAGGGATAGCAATCAGCCCCAGCATTTT; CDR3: CAVGRDSNQPQHF
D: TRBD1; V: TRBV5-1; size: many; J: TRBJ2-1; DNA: TGCGCCAGCGCGACAGGGGCCACCCAGAACAATGAGCAGTTCTTC; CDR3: CASATGATQNNEQFF
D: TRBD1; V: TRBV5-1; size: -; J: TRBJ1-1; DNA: TGCGCCAGCAGCGGGGACAGGATGAACACTGAAGCTTTCTTT; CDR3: CASSGDRMNTEAFF
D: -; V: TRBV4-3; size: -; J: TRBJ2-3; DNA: TGCGCCAGCAGCCAAGAGGGCAGCACAGATACGCAGTATTTT; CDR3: CASSQEGSTDTQYF
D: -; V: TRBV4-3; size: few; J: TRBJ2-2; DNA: TGCGCCAGCAGCCAAGTATCTTACCGGGACACCGGGGAGCTGTTTTTT; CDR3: CASSQVSYRDTGELFF
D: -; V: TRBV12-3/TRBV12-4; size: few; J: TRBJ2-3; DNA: TGTGCCAGCTGGTCCCTCCGGGGGTATACGCAGTATTTT; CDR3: CASWSLRGYTQYF
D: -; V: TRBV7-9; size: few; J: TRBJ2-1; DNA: TGTGCCAGCAGCGAACAGGGTTACAATGAGCAGTTCTTC; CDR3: CASSEQGYNEQFF
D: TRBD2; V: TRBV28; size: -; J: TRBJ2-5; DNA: TGTGCCAGCAGGGGCGGGGGGAATCAGGAGACCCAGTACTTC; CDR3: CASRGGGNQETQYF
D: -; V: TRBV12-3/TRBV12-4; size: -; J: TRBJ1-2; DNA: TGTGCCAGCAGTTTAAGGCTGTGGAATGGCTACACCTTC; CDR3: CASSLRLWNGYTF
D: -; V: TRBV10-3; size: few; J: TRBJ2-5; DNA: TGTGCCATCAGTGAAGGAGAGACCCAGTACTTC; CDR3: CAISEGETQYF
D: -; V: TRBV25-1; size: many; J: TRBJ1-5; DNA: TGTGCCAGCAGTGAAGCCAATCAGCCCCAGCATTTT; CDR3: CASSEANQPQHF
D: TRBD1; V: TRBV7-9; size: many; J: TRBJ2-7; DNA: TGTGCCAGCAGCTTCACACAGGGGGCGGGTGAGCAGTACTTC; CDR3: CASSFTQGAGEQYF
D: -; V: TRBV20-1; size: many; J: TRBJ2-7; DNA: TGCAGTGTGGAGACACGGAACTACGAGCAGTACTTC; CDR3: CSVETRNYEQYF
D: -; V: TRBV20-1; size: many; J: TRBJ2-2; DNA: TGCAGTGCTAGAGCCGGGACCCTAGTTGGGGAGCTGTTTTTT; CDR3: CSARAGTLVGELFF
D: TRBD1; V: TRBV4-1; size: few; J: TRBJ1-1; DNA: TGCGCCAGCAGCCAAACAGGGGATGCTGAAGCTTTCTTT; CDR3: CASSQTGDAEAFF
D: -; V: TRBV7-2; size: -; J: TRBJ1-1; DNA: TGTGCCAGCAGTTTCACCGGAGGGGCTGAAGCTTTCTTT; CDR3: CASSFTGGAEAFF
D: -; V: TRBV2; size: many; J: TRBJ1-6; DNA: TGTGCCAGCAGGGACTACAGGGACCGGGGTTCACCCCTCCACTTT; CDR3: CASRDYRDRGSPLHF
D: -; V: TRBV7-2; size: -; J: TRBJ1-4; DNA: TGTGCCAGCAGCTTAGCCGGCCCCTCGGAGGAAAAACTGTTTTTT; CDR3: CASSLAGPSEEKLFF
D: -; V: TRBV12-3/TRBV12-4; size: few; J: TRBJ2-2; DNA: TGTGCCAGCAGTTTATGGACCAACGGACCCGGGGAGCTGTTTTTT; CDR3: CASSLWTNGPGELFF
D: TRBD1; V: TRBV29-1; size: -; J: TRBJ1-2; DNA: TGCAGCGTTTACAGGGGGGGCGGCTACACCTTC; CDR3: CSVYRGGGYTF
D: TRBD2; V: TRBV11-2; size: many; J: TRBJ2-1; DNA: TGTGCCAGCAGCTTCTCCCTCAGGGGACTTAAGCCGGGACTAGCGGGGGGGAAATACAATGAGCAGTTCTTC; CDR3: CASSFSLRGLKPGLAGGKYNEQFF